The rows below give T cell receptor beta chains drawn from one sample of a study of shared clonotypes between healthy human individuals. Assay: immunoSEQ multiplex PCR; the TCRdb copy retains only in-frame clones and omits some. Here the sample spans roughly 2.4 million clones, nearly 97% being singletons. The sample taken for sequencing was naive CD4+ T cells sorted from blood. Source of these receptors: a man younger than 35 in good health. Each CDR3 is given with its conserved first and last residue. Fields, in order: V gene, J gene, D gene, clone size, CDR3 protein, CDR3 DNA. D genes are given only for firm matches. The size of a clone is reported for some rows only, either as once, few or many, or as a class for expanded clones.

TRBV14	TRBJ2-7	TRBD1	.	CASSPNRGLGGEQYF	TGTGCCAGCAGTCCGAACAGGGGGCTTGGGGGCGAGCAGTACTTC
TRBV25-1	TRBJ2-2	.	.	CASSLKQGTLTNTGELFF	TGTGCCAGCAGTCTAAAACAGGGAACCCTAACGAACACCGGGGAGCTGTTTTTT
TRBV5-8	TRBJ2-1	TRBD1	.	CASSLWGTGVYNEQFF	TGTGCCAGCAGCTTATGGGGTACAGGGGTCTACAATGAGCAGTTCTTC
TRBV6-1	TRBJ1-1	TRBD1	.	CASSEQGTGNTEAFF	TGTGCCAGCAGTGAACAAGGGACAGGGAATACTGAAGCTTTCTTT
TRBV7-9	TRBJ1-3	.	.	CASSRALTGNTIYF	TGTGCCAGCAGCCGAGCTCTAACTGGAAACACCATATATTTT
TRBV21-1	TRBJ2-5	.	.	CASLDCAGVETQYF	TGTGCCAGTCTCGATTGCGCGGGAGTGGAGACCCAGTACTTC
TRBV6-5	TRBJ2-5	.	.	CASQPGAGQETQYF	TGTGCCTCACAACCGGGGGCAGGCCAAGAGACCCAGTACTTC
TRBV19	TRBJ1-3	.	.	CASTTTGRNTIYF	TGTGCCAGTACCACGACAGGCAGAAACACCATATATTTT
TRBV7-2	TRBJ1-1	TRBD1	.	CASNQGALGNTEAFF	TGTGCCAGCAACCAGGGGGCTTTAGGGAACACTGAAGCTTTCTTT
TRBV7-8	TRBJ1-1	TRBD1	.	CASSQQGARLNTEAFF	TGTGCCAGCAGCCAACAGGGGGCGCGGCTGAACACTGAAGCTTTCTTT
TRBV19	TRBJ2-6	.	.	CASSMTAGANVLTF	TGTGCCAGTAGTATGACAGCTGGGGCCAACGTCCTGACTTTC
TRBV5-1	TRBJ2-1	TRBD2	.	CASSVLATASSYNEQFF	TGCGCCAGCAGCGTACTAGCGACGGCTAGCTCCTACAATGAGCAGTTCTTC
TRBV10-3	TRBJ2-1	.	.	CAISDSPANEQFF	TGTGCCATCAGTGATTCCCCGGCCAATGAGCAGTTCTTC
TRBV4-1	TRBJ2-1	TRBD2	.	CASSHSYWGLAGDNEQFF	TGCGCCAGCAGCCACTCATATTGGGGACTAGCGGGGGACAATGAGCAGTTCTTC
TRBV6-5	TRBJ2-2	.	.	CAIAGVSTGELFF	TGTGCCATCGCAGGGGTTTCGACCGGGGAGCTGTTTTTT
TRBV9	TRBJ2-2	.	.	CASTRQSDTGELFF	TGTGCCAGCACCCGACAGTCTGACACCGGGGAGCTGTTTTTT
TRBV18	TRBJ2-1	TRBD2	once	CASSPGTSGTYNEQFF	TGTGCCAGCTCACCGGGGACTAGCGGCACCTACAATGAGCAGTTCTTC
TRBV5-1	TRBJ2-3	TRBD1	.	CASSTRTGGADTQYF	TGCGCCAGCAGCACTAGGACAGGGGGAGCGGATACGCAGTATTTT